The rows below give T cell receptor beta chains drawn from one sample of a study of blood T cell repertoires in COVID-19. Method: immunoSEQ multiplex PCR; TCRdb's copy keeps in-frame clones and lacks some. Of roughly 21,000 clones listed, about four fifths are singletons. The sample was peripheral blood. The receptors originated from a human donor in a cohort sampled during active COVID-19. CDR3s include the opening cysteine and the closing phenylalanine or tryptophan. D genes are given only for firm matches. Rows give clone size only sometimes, using once, few, many, or a class for an expanded clone.

NA	TRBV6-5	TRBJ1-1	TRBD1	CASSYSRGLSLEAFF	TGTGCCAGCAGTTACTCCAGGGGGCTTTCCCTTGAGGCTTTCTTT
NA	TRBV18	TRBJ1-1	NA	CASSPPGGRNTEAFF	TGTGCCAGCTCACCCCCGGGAGGGCGGAACACTGAAGCTTTCTTT
few	TRBV2	TRBJ2-7	NA	CASSVRVSSYEQYF	TGTGCCAGCAGTGTGAGGGTATCGTCCTACGAGCAGTACTTC
NA	TRBV7-2	TRBJ2-1	TRBD2	CASSLRAARSGGYNEQFF	TGTGCCAGCAGCTTAAGAGCCGCCCGTAGCGGGGGGTACAATGAGCAGTTCTTC
NA	TRBV2	TRBJ1-5	TRBD1	CASSSGTGWNQPQHF	TGTGCCAGCAGCAGCGGGACAGGGTGGAATCAGCCCCAGCATTTT
NA	TRBV24-1	TRBJ2-1	TRBD2	CATSVGTSGDNEQFF	TGTGCCACCAGTGTTGGGACTAGCGGTGACAATGAGCAGTTCTTC
NA	TRBV4-3	TRBJ1-2	NA	CASSQGPIVSGYGYTF	TGCGCCAGCAGCCAAGGCCCAATTGTAAGCGGCTATGGCTACACCTTC
NA	TRBV5-1	TRBJ1-1	TRBD1	CASSATGRRTEAFF	TGCGCCAGCAGCGCGACAGGGAGAAGGACTGAAGCTTTCTTT
NA	TRBV7-2	TRBJ2-5	TRBD2	CASSFQRGPETQYF	TGTGCCAGCAGCTTCCAGCGGGGGCCAGAGACCCAGTACTTC
NA	TRBV11-2	TRBJ2-2	NA	CASSSKGYTGELFF	TGTGCCAGCAGCTCCAAGGGGTACACCGGGGAGCTGTTTTTT
NA	TRBV2	TRBJ2-7	NA	CASSALKTESSYEQYF	TGTGCCAGCAGTGCGCTAAAGACTGAAAGCTCCTACGAGCAGTACTTC
NA	TRBV2	TRBJ2-2	NA	CASSVGRPNTGELFF	TGTGCCAGCAGTGTGGGGCGACCGAACACCGGGGAGCTGTTTTTT
NA	TRBV5-1	TRBJ2-1	TRBD1	CASSTTSGTGANEQFF	TGCGCCAGCAGCACAACCTCCGGGACAGGAGCCAATGAGCAGTTCTTC
NA	TRBV10-3	TRBJ2-3	NA	CATKRMSQTDTQYF	TGTGCCACAAAGCGGATGAGTCAGACAGATACGCAGTATTTT
NA	TRBV28	TRBJ2-7	TRBD1	CASRVRNRGHEQYF	TGTGCCAGCAGAGTAAGGAATAGGGGGCACGAGCAGTACTTC
NA	TRBV7-9	TRBJ1-1	NA	CASSLIGTRAEAFF	TGTGCCAGCAGCTTAATAGGTACGAGGGCTGAAGCTTTCTTT
NA	TRBV5-1	TRBJ1-2	NA	CASSPLGANYGYTF	TGCGCCAGCAGCCCGTTAGGGGCTAACTATGGCTACACCTTC
NA	TRBV7-3	TRBJ2-3	TRBD2	CASSPSLAGGTQYF	TGTGCCAGCAGTCCGTCACTAGCGGGGGGTACGCAGTATTTT
few	TRBV7-8	TRBJ2-1	TRBD2	CASSQSLGLTPGRSYNEQFF	TGTGCCAGCAGCCAGAGTCTTGGACTTACCCCCGGGAGGTCCTACAATGAGCAGTTCTTC
few	TRBV5-5	TRBJ1-2	TRBD1	CASSLGTGYLLLYGYTF	TGTGCCAGCAGCCTAGGGACAGGGTACCTACTCCTCTATGGCTACACCTTC
NA	TRBV24-1	TRBJ1-2	TRBD1	CATSDPGQGEYGYTF	TGTGCCACCAGTGATCCCGGACAGGGGGAGTATGGCTACACCTTC
NA	TRBV6-6	TRBJ1-1	NA	CASTEAEPNTEAFF	TGTGCCAGCACCGAGGCGGAACCGAACACTGAAGCTTTCTTT
NA	TRBV7-9	TRBJ1-1	TRBD1	CASSRGQGDSTEAFF	TGTGCCAGCAGCCGGGGACAGGGGGATAGCACTGAAGCTTTCTTT
NA	TRBV19	TRBJ1-5	NA	CASRLDRSSNQPQHF	TGTGCCAGTCGTCTCGACAGAAGTAGCAATCAGCCCCAGCATTTT